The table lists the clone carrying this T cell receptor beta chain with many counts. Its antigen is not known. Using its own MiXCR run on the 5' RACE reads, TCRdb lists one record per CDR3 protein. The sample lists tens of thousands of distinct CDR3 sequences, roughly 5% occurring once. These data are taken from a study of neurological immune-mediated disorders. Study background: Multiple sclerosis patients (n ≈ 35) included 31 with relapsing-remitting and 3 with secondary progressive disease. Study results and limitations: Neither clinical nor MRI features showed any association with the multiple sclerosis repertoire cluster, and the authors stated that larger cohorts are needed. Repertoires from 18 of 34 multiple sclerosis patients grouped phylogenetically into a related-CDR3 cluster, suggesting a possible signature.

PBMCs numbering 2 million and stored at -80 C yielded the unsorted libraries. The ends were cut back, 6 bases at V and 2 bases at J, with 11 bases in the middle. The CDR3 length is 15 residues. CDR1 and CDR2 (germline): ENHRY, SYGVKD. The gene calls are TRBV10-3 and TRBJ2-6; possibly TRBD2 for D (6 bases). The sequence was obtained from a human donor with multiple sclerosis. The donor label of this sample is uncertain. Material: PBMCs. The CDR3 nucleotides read TGTGCCATCAGCTCGGGAGTGCCTGGGGCCAACGTCCTGACTTTC. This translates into CAISSGVPGANVLTF.